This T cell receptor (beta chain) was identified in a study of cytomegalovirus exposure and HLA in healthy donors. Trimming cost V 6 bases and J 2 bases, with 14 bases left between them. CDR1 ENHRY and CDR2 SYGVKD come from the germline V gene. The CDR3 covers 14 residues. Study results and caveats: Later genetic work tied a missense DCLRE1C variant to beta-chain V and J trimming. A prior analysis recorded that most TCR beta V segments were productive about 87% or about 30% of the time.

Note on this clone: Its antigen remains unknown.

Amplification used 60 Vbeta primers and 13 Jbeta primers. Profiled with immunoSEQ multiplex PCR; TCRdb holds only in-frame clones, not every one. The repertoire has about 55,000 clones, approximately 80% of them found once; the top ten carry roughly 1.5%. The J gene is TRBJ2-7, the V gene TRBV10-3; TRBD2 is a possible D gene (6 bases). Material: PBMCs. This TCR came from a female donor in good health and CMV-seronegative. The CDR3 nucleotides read TGTGCCATCAGAGTTGGAGGGAGCGCCTACGAGCAGTACTTC. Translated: CAIRVGGSAYEQYF.